The present T cell receptor beta chain was sequenced within a study of a mutant IDH1 vaccine in newly diagnosed glioma. Study at large: Across weeks 1, 3, 5, 7, 11, 15, 19 and 23, patients received a vaccination each time, eight in all. Onset of vaccination occurred 4-6 weeks following radiotherapy alone, or with temozolomide cycles. Antecedent treatment encompassed radiotherapy, temozolomide, or their combination; the majority received both.

With 0 bases clipped from V and 5 bases from J, the junction kept 4 bases outside the gene matches. This CDR3 is built from 14 residues. Germline V gives CDR1 SGHNT, CDR2 YYREEE (reference sequence). Time point described: week 11, during vaccination. Doses of 300 ug of mutant IDH1 20-mer peptide were given with topical imiquimod. As regards this clone: Its target is unknown.

Sequencing was performed with immunoSEQ multiplex PCR; in TCRdb, only in-frame clones are kept and a portion is missing. The table has around 130,000 clones, roughly 78% seen once. This specimen was PBMCs, taken from a glioma patient whose treatment included an IDH1 peptide vaccine. V is TRBV5-4 and J is TRBJ2-5, with 7 nucleotides matching TRBD2. This TCR was recovered from a man aged 35-49 years with glioma. The CDR3 DNA follows: TGTGCCAGCAGCTTGGAGGGCGGGAGCGAGACCCAGTACTTC. This translates into CASSLEGGSETQYF.